The 25 T cell receptor beta chains listed next were all sequenced from one sample in a study of naive CD8 T cells in extremely preterm neonates. Method: immunoSEQ multiplex PCR; TCRdb's copy keeps in-frame clones and lacks some. The data show around 6,000 clones, approximately 97% seen once. Sequencing was carried out using naive CD8+ T cells from blood. The receptor set was obtained from a human donor in good health.

The chain couples TRBV4-3 to TRBJ1-1; 7 bases line up with TRBD1. J gave up 4 bases and V 1 base, and 3 bases lay outside the gene matches. Looked up from germline, CDR1 is LGHNA and CDR2 is YSLEER. The CDR3 length is 14 residues. CDR3 in amino acids: CASSQGDRATEAFF. CDR3 coding DNA: TGCGCCAGCAGCCAAGGCGACAGGGCCACTGAAGCTTTCTTT.

Turning to this clone: Other DNA sequences from this sample encode an identical CDR3 as well. The chain joins TRBV6-4 to TRBJ2-1; 10 bases are shared with TRBD2. The V gene's germline CDR1 is MRHNA and CDR2 SNTAGT. With V trimmed by 2 bases and J by 9 bases, 7 bases remained unmatched. The CDR3 extends over 15 amino acids. This chain's CDR3 is CASSDTAGGPGEQFF. The DNA for the CDR3 is TGTGCCAGCAGTGACACAGCGGGGGGGCCGGGTGAGCAGTTCTTC.

The J gene is TRBJ2-2, the V gene TRBV7-3, with 10 bases fitting TRBD2. CDR3 size: 18 residues. Germline CDR1 SGHTA, CDR2 FQGTGA. V lost 5 bases and J lost 7; bases outside the gene matches: 16. CDR3 sequence (DNA): TGTGCCAGCAGCCGGGACCCAGAGCGGGGGGGCAGAGTCGGGGAGCTGTTTTTT. Its translation: CASSRDPERGGRVGELFF.

V is TRBV13 and J is TRBJ2-3; 9 nucleotides align to TRBD1. Trimming cost V 5 bases and J 1 base; bases outside gene matches: 4. Germline CDR1 reads PRHDT; CDR2 reads FYEKMQ (reference sequence). This CDR3 is 15 amino acids long. CDR3 DNA sequence: TGTGCCAGCAGCGCGGACAGGGGTGGCACAGATACGCAGTATTTT. Amino acid sequence: CASSADRGGTDTQYF. The whole variable domain, filled in from reference TRBV13 and TRBJ2-3, reads AAGVIQSPRHLIKEKRETATLKCYPIPRHDTVYWYQQGPGQDPQFLISFYEKMQSDKGSIPDRFSAQQFSDYHSELNMSSLELGDSALYFCASSADRGGTDTQYFGPGTRLTVL.

This clone was recorded only once. The chain employs TRBV25-1 and TRBJ1-2; 8 bases line up with TRBD1. Looked up from germline, CDR1 is MGHDK and CDR2 is SYGVNS. The CDR3 is made up of 16 amino acids. With V trimmed by 3 bases and J by 3 bases, 9 bases remained unmatched. The CDR3 DNA reads TGTGCCAGCAGTGACTCCCGGACAGGGTTGGACTATGGCTACACCTTC. Translation gives CASSDSRTGLDYGYTF.

Only one count was recorded for this clone. CDR3 nucleotide sequence: TGTGCCAGCAGTTTTCTCGGGTCTGGGGAGACCCAGTACTTC. It is translated as CASSFLGSGETQYF. The chain has TRBV27 and TRBJ2-5, with unresolved D. Trimming took off 3 bases at V and 5 bases at J, with 13 bases between the two ends. The V gene's germline CDR1 is MNHEY and CDR2 SMNVEV (reference sequence). The CDR3 consists of 14 residues.

The chain employs TRBV5-1 and TRBJ2-3; 8 nucleotides match TRBD1. Germline V gene sequence: CDR1 SGHRS, CDR2 YFSETQ. This CDR3 spans 17 amino acids. V trimming: 0 bases; J trimming: 4 bases; junction bases outside the gene matches: 10. The CDR3 DNA reads TGCGCCAGCAGCTTGGATGTTCAGGGGGCGGAGGCAGATACGCAGTATTTT. Translating gives CASSLDVQGAEADTQYF.

The J gene is TRBJ2-1, the V gene TRBV9; D ambiguous. Germline lookup yields CDR1 SGDLS and CDR2 YYNGEE. V shed 3 bases and J shed 2 bases, with 12 bases lying between them. This CDR3 contains 15 residues. In DNA, the CDR3 is TGTGCCAGCAGCGCATCCAGAAGTACCTACAATGAGCAGTTCTTC. Protein product: CASSASRSTYNEQFF.

The rearrangement joins TRBV10-3 to TRBJ2-4; 7 bases are shared with TRBD1. The CDR3 totals 16 residues. The trim removed 0 bases at V and 3 bases at J, leaving 5 bases unmatched. The germline CDR1 and CDR2 sequences are ENHRY and SYGVKD. CDR3 loop: CAISESTGVGKNIQYF. CDR3 bases: TGTGCCATCAGTGAGTCAACAGGGGTCGGCAAAAACATTCAGTACTTC.

The J gene is TRBJ2-3, the V gene TRBV4-2; 10 bases map to TRBD1. This CDR3 contains 16 residues. V was clipped by 0 bases and J by 4 bases; unmatched bases: 4. Germline V gives CDR1 LGHNA, CDR2 YNFKEQ. The CDR3 protein is CASSQDPDRGSDTQYF. In nucleotides, the CDR3 is TGTGCCAGCAGCCAAGATCCGGACAGGGGGTCAGATACGCAGTATTTT.

V gene TRBV29-1 combines with J gene TRBJ2-7; the match to TRBD1 covers 8 bases. Germline CDR1 SQVTM, CDR2 ANQGSEA. CDR3 length: 12 amino acids. Unmatched junction bases numbered 3, after V lost 8 bases and J lost 0 bases. CDR3 sequence reads: CSCRGLSYEQYF. The CDR3 DNA sequence: TGCAGCTGCAGGGGGCTCTCCTACGAGCAGTACTTC.

The V call is TRBV27, the J call TRBJ2-7, with 7 nucleotides matching TRBD1. V lost 5 bases and J lost 2; bases outside the gene matches: 6. The germline V gene has CDR1 MNHEY and CDR2 SMNVEV (reference sequence). CDR3 length: 14 residues. CDR3 bases: TGTGCCAGCAGTCTAGGACAGGACGCCTACGAGCAGTACTTC. Its protein is CASSLGQDAYEQYF.

J is TRBJ1-2 and V is TRBV6-5; 7 bases line up with TRBD1. V was clipped by 3 bases and J by 4 bases; unmatched bases: 11. Germline V gene sequence: CDR1 MNHEY, CDR2 SVGAGI. This CDR3 region has 16 residues. This CDR3 is CASSYSQGERAYGYTF. CDR3 sequence (DNA): TGTGCCAGCAGTTATTCCCAGGGGGAGAGGGCCTATGGCTACACCTTC.

This clone was observed once. The rearrangement uses TRBV4-1 and TRBJ2-7; TRBD2 matches at 8 bases. CDR3 length: 14 amino acids. The germline V gene has CDR1 MGHRA and CDR2 YSYEKL. J was trimmed by 4 bases and V by 5 bases; bases with no gene match: 7. CDR3 protein: CASSLSGGVYEQYF. DNA for the CDR3: TGCGCCAGCAGCTTGAGCGGGGGAGTTTACGAGCAGTACTTC.

This sequence joins TRBV28 and TRBJ1-2; 7 bases are a match to TRBD1. V shed 2 bases and J 0 bases; nucleotides not matched to a gene: 3. Germline CDR1 and CDR2: MDHEN and SYDVKM. There are 15 residues in the CDR3. For the CDR3, the DNA is TGTGCCAGCAGTTTAGTCAGGGGGTCTAACTATGGCTACACCTTC. Its translation: CASSLVRGSNYGYTF.

In its sample, this clone was seen once. V and J are TRBV19 and TRBJ1-1; D is unclear. Germline assignment: CDR1 LNHDA and CDR2 SQIVND (reference sequence). The V end lost 6 bases, the J end lost 7 bases, and 9 bases lay between the germline ends. The CDR3 contains 11 residues. The CDR3 bases are TGTGCCAGTAGAAACTCCGTTGAAGCTTTCTTT. This translates into CASRNSVEAFF.

This sequence joins TRBV6-5 and TRBJ2-2; D not resolved. This CDR3 contains 11 residues. The V gene's germline CDR1 is MNHEY and CDR2 SVGAGI. Trimming cost V 7 bases and J 4 bases, with 4 bases left between them. The DNA of the CDR3 is TGTGCCAGCACGGGCACCGGGGAGCTGTTTTTT. It yields the protein CASTGTGELFF.

The rearrangement uses TRBV27 and TRBJ2-5, with 7 bases identical to TRBD1. V lost 6 bases and J lost 2; bases outside the gene matches: 9. Germline CDR1 reads MNHEY; CDR2 reads SMNVEV (reference sequence). The CDR3 has 15 amino acids. The CDR3 here is CASSLGGQKQETQYF. The CDR3 DNA sequence: TGTGCCAGCAGCCTAGGGGGACAGAAACAAGAGACCCAGTACTTC.

CDR3 in DNA: TGTGCCAGCAGTTACAATGGAGACACTGAAGCTTTCTTT. It codes for CASSYNGDTEAFF. The chain carries TRBV6-5 and TRBJ1-1; no clear D gene. The CDR3 totals 13 residues. Germline lookup yields CDR1 MNHEY and CDR2 SVGAGI. Trimming left V 2 bases short and J 3 bases short, with 7 bases between.

This chain uses TRBV6-5 with TRBJ1-2; D is unresolved. Trimming stripped 5 bases from V and 5 bases from J, with 18 bases between. Germline CDR1 MNHEY, CDR2 SVGAGI. The CDR3 extends over 15 amino acids. The CDR3 is CASSPPLSGLYGYTF. The CDR3 DNA is TGTGCCAGCAGTCCTCCACTTAGCGGCCTTTATGGCTACACCTTC.

Note on this clone: Within the sample, other DNA sequences also encode this same CDR3. The J gene is TRBJ2-2, the V gene TRBV5-1; D ambiguous. The V end was cut by 0 bases, the J end by 4 bases, with 7 bases between. Germline V gene data show CDR1 as SGHRS and CDR2 as YFSETQ. This CDR3 has 14 residues. The CDR3 sequence is CASSLAYGTGELFF. In DNA, the CDR3 is TGCGCCAGCAGCTTGGCCTACGGCACCGGGGAGCTGTTTTTT.

The count of this clone is one. The chain employs TRBV2 and TRBJ2-7, with TRBD1 as a possible D gene (5 bases). CDR3 length: 16 residues. Trimming stripped 3 bases from V and 2 bases from J, with 17 bases between. The germline V gene encodes CDR1 SNHLY and CDR2 FYNNEI. The CDR3 loop is CASSEQGGSSTYEQYV. The CDR3 bases are TGTGCCAGCAGTGAGCAGGGTGGCAGCAGCACCTACGAGCAGTACGTC.

The chain has TRBV5-4 and TRBJ2-2, with 8 bases fitting TRBD1. Trimming cost V 4 bases and J 4 bases; bases outside gene matches: 6. CDR1 is SGHNT, CDR2 YYREEE, per germline (reference sequence). The length of the CDR3 is 15 residues. The CDR3 DNA reads as TGTGCCAGCAGCCGACTCGACAGGGGCACCGGGGAGCTGTTTTTT. It is translated as CASSRLDRGTGELFF.

The CDR3 DNA is TGTGCCAGCAGTAACCTAGGCGCAGATACGCAGTATTTT. It yields the protein CASSNLGADTQYF. V and J are TRBV6-1 and TRBJ2-3; D is undetermined. CDR1 and CDR2 from the germline V gene are MNHNS and SASEGT. CDR3 size: 13 residues. Trimming shortened V by 5 bases and J by 4 bases, and 10 bases separated the two germline ends.

As to this clone: Other DNA sequences in the same sample also yield this CDR3. The chain couples TRBV9 to TRBJ2-2; TRBD1 matches 10 bases. The CDR3 loop spans 17 amino acids. In germline, CDR1 is SGDLS, CDR2 YYNGEE. V lost 4 bases and J lost 4; bases outside the gene matches: 10. CDR3 bases: TGTGCCAGCAGCCGAGACAGGGGGCGCATAGGCACCGGGGAGCTGTTTTTT. Translating it yields CASSRDRGRIGTGELFF.